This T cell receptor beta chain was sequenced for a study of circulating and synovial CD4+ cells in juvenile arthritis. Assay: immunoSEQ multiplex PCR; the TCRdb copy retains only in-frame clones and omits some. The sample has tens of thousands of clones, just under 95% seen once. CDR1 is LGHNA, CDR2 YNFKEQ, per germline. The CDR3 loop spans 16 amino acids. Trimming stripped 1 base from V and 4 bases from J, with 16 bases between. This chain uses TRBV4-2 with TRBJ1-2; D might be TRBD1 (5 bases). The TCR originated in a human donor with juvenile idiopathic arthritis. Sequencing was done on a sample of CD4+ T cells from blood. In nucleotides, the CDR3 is TGTGCCAGCAGCCAAGGTGGGGGAGGCGGAGGCTATGGCTACACCTTC. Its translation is CASSQGGGGGGYGYTF.